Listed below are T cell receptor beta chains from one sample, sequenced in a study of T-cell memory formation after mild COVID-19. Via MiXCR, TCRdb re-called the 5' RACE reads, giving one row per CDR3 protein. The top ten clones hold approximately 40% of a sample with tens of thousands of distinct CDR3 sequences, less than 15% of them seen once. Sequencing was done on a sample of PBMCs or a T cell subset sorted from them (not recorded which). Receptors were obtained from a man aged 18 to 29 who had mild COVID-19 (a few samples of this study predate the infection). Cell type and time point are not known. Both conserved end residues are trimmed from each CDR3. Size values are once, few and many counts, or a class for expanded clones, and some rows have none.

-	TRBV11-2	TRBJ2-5	ASSGEEQETQY
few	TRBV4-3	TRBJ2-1	ASSQARTPHEQF
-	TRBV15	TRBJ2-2	ATSRARGTGELF
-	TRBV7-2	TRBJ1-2	ASSVTGFNYGYT
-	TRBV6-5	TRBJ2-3	ASSYEGQATDTQY
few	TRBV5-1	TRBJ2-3	ASSLSPSLTDTQY
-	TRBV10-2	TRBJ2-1	ASSPASGDLH
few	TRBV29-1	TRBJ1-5	SVSDTLDQPQH
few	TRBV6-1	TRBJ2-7	ASDEPGLRYEQY
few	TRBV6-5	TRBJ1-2	ASSSDLGTGGEELTYYGYT
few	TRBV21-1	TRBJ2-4	ASSIGTGKLAKNIQY
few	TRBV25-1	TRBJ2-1	ASSESWTRWNEQF
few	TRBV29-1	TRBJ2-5	SVSGLHRYIETQY
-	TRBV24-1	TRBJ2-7	ATSDLRGEQY
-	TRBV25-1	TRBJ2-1	ASSETTYNEQF
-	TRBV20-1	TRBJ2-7	SAKWGQGPYEQY
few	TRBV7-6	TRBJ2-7	ASSSTPPYEQY
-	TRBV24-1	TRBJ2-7	ATSDPRGSYEQY
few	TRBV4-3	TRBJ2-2	ASSHQEGYTGELF
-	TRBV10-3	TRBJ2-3	AIRRTSGVPTDTQY
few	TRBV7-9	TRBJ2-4	ASSIGQRGDLDIQY
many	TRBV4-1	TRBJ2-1	ASAAGTRTSGGLDEQF
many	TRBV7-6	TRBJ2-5	ASSRQVLRETQY
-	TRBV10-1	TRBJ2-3	ASSPTGTQGGTDTQY
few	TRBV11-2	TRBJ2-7	ASSLDFRGTYEQY
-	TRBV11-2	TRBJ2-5	ASSPGYRQNQETQY
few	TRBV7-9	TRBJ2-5	ASSPRDYQETQY
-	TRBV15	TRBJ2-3	ATSMGSTDTQY
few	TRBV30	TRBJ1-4	AWSAGHSFGEKLF
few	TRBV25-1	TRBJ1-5	ASSEGVQPQH
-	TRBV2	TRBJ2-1	ASSYRGVREQF
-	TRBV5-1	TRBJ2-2	ASSLRQGVAGELF
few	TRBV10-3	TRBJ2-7	AISHGRGESYEQY
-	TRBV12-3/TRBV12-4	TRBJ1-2	ASSPTGQGYSGYT
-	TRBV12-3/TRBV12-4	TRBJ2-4	ASSPTSGGGSIQY
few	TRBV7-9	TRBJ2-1	AAPDGGSSYNEQF
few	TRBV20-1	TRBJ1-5	SAWDRVTNQPQH
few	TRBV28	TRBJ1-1	ASSLTRVNTEAF
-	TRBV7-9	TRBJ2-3	ASARDTQY
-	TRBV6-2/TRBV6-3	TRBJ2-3	ASIPGPGLAFTDTQY
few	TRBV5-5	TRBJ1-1	ASSLDGILRFHTEAF
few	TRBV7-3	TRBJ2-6	ASSLTGSSGANVLT
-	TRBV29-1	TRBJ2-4	SVEDPGTAKNIQY
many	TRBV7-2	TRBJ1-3	ASSSDGGGGNTIY
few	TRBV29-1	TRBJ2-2	SVETRKAGELF